This passage covers 25 T cell receptor beta chains from one sample sequenced in a study of regulatory T cells in long-lasting Graves disease. Library construction for TCR beta used iRepertoire HTBI primers and Arm-PCR of CDR3 regions. TCRdb itself ran the multiplex PCR reads through MiXCR, one entry per CDR3 protein. This sample has roughly 300,000 distinct CDR3 sequences; more than 20% occur once, and the top ten carry roughly three fifths. The time point was: persistent/refractory GD, antithyroid drugs over 5 years with positive TRAb. After RNA was extracted from PBMCs, the TCR library was made from it. This specimen consisted of peripheral blood mononuclear cells (PBMCs), obtained when the disease was refractory, from a patient treated with antithyroid drugs. These receptors all stem from a female donor with Graves disease.

In the case of this clonotype: A much larger clone differs from this one at a single base, so this may be a read error. The V gene is TRBV9, the J gene TRBJ2-5; D is unclear. From germline, CDR1 is SGDLS and CDR2 YYNGEE. Trimming cost V 7 bases and J 8 bases, with 27 bases left between them. This CDR3 spans 16 amino acids. The CDR3 region has the DNA TGTGCCAGCTCACCGTCGACGGACCAGGACCTAGACACCCAGTACTTC. This translates into CASSPSTDQDLDTQYF.

This chain joins TRBV28 and TRBJ2-6; 12 bases are a match to TRBD1. Germline loops: CDR1 MDHEN, CDR2 SYDVKM. V lost 4 bases and J lost 3; bases outside the gene matches: 7. This CDR3 comprises 18 residues. Here the CDR3 DNA reads TGTGCCAGCAGTTACCCGGGACAGGGGGCTATTGGGGCCAACGTCCTGACTTTC. Protein product: CASSYPGQGAIGANVLTF.

The rearrangement links TRBV5-5 to TRBJ1-6; 9 bases are shared with TRBD1. This CDR3 spans 19 amino acids. The junction had 7 bases not matched to a gene; V was cut back by 0 bases and J by 0 bases. The germline V gene encodes CDR1 SGHKS and CDR2 YYEKEE (reference sequence). For the CDR3, the DNA is TGTGCCAGCAGCTTGGGGACAGGGGCCCCGAGCTCCTATAATTCACCCCTCCACTTT. Its translation is CASSLGTGAPSSYNSPLHF. The full variable domain, rest sourced from reference TRBV5-5 and TRBJ1-6, is DAGVTQSPTHLIKTRGQQVTLRCSPISGHKSVSWYQQVLGQGPQFIFQYYEKEERGRGNFPDRFSARQFPNYSSELNVNALLLGDSALYLCASSLGTGAPSSYNSPLHFGNGTRLTVT.

The chain carries TRBV28 and TRBJ2-1; maybe TRBD2 (5 bases). CDR3 length: 13 amino acids. The germline V gene encodes CDR1 MDHEN and CDR2 SYDVKM. Trimming removed 6 bases from V and 7 bases from J, with 13 bases in between. CDR3 sequence (DNA): TGTGCCAGCAGGACCCGGGATTCGAATGAGCAGTTCTTC. This encodes CASRTRDSNEQFF.

In its sample, this clonotype was seen many times. The chain couples TRBV28 to TRBJ2-5, with 7 bases matching TRBD1. With 6 bases clipped from V and 3 bases from J, the junction kept 25 bases outside the gene matches. Per the germline V gene, CDR1 is MDHEN and CDR2 is SYDVKM. CDR3 size: 20 residues. The CDR3: CASSHSLRDRENVLEETQYF. The CDR3 DNA is TGTGCCAGCAGCCACTCCCTTCGAGACAGGGAAAATGTTTTGGAAGAGACCCAGTACTTC.

With respect to this clonotype: A read error is possible here, since a much larger clone lies one base away. J is TRBJ2-7 and V is TRBV7-2, with D tentatively TRBD1 or TRBD2 (5 bases each). This CDR3 spans 13 amino acids. The germline V gene has CDR1 SGHTA and CDR2 FQGNSA. Here the CDR3 reads CASSLWDGYERYF. The CDR3 DNA reads TGTGCCAGCAGCTTATGGGACGGGTACGAGCGGTACTTC.

This clonotype came up many times. The chain joins TRBV7-9 to TRBJ2-7, with D perhaps matching TRBD2 (6 bases). CDR1 and CDR2 (germline): SEHNR, FQNEAQ (reference sequence). This CDR3 has 15 residues. With 8 bases removed from V and 3 bases from J, the gap between germline ends came to 20 bases. Here the CDR3 DNA reads TGTGCCAGCCGCTCCGGGCGGGATCCCCGCTACGAGCAGTACTTC. This sequence encodes CASRSGRDPRYEQYF.

This clonotype was counted ten times or more. The chain uses TRBV20-1 and TRBJ2-5; D possibly corresponds to TRBD1 (5 bases). This CDR3 has 15 amino acids. CDR1 is DFQATT and CDR2 is SNEGSKA in the germline V gene (reference sequence). The V end lost 0 bases, the J end lost 2 bases, and 13 bases lay between the germline ends. The CDR3 here is CSARDPDTGQETQYF. The CDR3 coding sequence is TGCAGTGCTAGAGATCCGGACACCGGTCAAGAGACCCAGTACTTC.

Many counts were recorded for this clonotype. V gene TRBV7-2 combines with J gene TRBJ2-5, with TRBD1 as a possible D gene (5 bases). The CDR3 runs to 13 residues. Germline assignment: CDR1 SGHTA and CDR2 FQGNSA. The V end lost 2 bases, the J end lost 3 bases, and 7 bases lay between the germline ends. The CDR3 DNA sequence: TGTGCCAGCAGCTTAACCAGGGAAGAGACCCAGTACTTC. This sequence encodes CASSLTREETQYF.

The genes are TRBV15 and TRBJ1-1; tentative D call: TRBD1 (5 bases). V lost 1 base to trimming and J lost 5 bases, with 17 bases between them. CDR1 is LNHNV and CDR2 is YYDKDF in the germline V gene (reference sequence). This CDR3 is built from 16 residues. The CDR3 sequence is CATSRGTGTGWTEAFF. The DNA for the CDR3 is TGTGCCACCAGCAGAGGTACAGGTACGGGGTGGACTGAAGCTTTCTTT.

This clonotype was seen many times. The J gene is TRBJ1-4, the V gene TRBV6-1; D gene uncertain. There are 18 residues in the CDR3. V was shortened by 1 base and J by 0 bases, with 15 bases between the two germline ends. Germline V gene lookup returns CDR1 MNHNS and CDR2 SASEGT. CDR3 sequence (DNA): TGTGCCAGCAGTGAAGTAACAGTCGGAGCCGCAACTAATGAAAAACTGTTTTTT. Its protein is CASSEVTVGAATNEKLFF.

A word on this clonotype: A much bigger clone sits one base away, suggesting this may be a read error. The genes are TRBV24-1 and TRBJ2-7, with TRBD2 matching 9 bases. Per germline, CDR1 KGHDR and CDR2 SFDVKD. The CDR3 loop spans 18 amino acids. J was trimmed by 2 bases and V by 3 bases; bases with no gene match: 13. The CDR3 nucleotides read TGTGCCACCAGTGATGGGGCTAGCGGGGAGAAGGGGGCCTACGAGCAGTACTTC. It specifies CATSDGASGEKGAYEQYF.

This sequence joins TRBV27 and TRBJ2-7; the D is unclear. Trimming left V 4 bases short and J 9 bases short, with 16 bases between. From germline, CDR1 is MNHEY and CDR2 SMNVEV (reference sequence). The CDR3 is made up of 13 amino acids. The CDR3 here is CASSSQPEAVQYF. The CDR3 coding sequence is TGTGCCAGCAGTTCCCAACCTGAGGCGGTGCAGTACTTC.

This clonotype was counted between two and nine times. The J gene is TRBJ1-3, the V gene TRBV20-1; TRBD1 might be the D (6 bases). The CDR3 spans 13 residues. The germline gives CDR1 DFQATT, CDR2 SNEGSKA (reference sequence). Trimming cost V 6 bases and J 6 bases, with 15 bases left between them. The chain's CDR3 is CSASWGPANTIYF. CDR3 DNA: TGCAGTGCAAGCTGGGGGCCGGCAAACACCATATATTTT.

On this clonotype itself: This sequence is one base from a far larger clone and is likely a read error. The rearrangement links TRBV6-2 or TRBV6-3 to TRBJ2-7, with 11 bases fitting TRBD1. V lost 2 bases and J lost 3; bases outside the gene matches: 0. This CDR3 has 14 residues. The germline gives CDR1 MNHEY, CDR2 SVGEGT. The CDR3 bases are TGTGCCAGCAGTTACGGGACAGGGGGCTACGAGCAGTACTTC. Translation gives CASSYGTGGYEQYF.

For this clonotype: An end of the junction differs from the germline gene, which may be a read error. V and J are TRBV6-5 and TRBJ2-5, with 11 positions matching TRBD1. This CDR3 spans 15 amino acids. CDR1 MNHEY and CDR2 SVGAGI come from the germline V gene. The CDR3 DNA reads TGTGCCAGCAGTTTTGGGACAGGGGGTCAAGAGGCCCAGTACTTC. Amino acid sequence: CASSFGTGGQEAQYF.

The chain is built from TRBV11-2 and TRBJ1-3, with TRBD1 matching over 7 bases. Germline-derived CDR1 and CDR2 are SGHAT and FQNNGV. With 4 bases clipped from V and 1 base from J, the junction kept 4 bases outside the gene matches. The CDR3 loop spans 15 amino acids. CDR3 in DNA: TGTGCCAGCAGCTCTACAGGGGATTCTGGAAACACCATATATTTT. As protein: CASSSTGDSGNTIYF. The variable domain in full, completed from reference TRBV11-2 and TRBJ1-3, reads EAGVAQSPRYKIIEKRQSVAFWCNPISGHATLYWYQQILGQGPKLLIQFQNNGVVDDSQLPKDRFSAERLKGVDSTLKIQPAKLEDSAVYLCASSSTGDSGNTIYFGEGSWLTVV.

J is TRBJ2-1 and V is TRBV2; a possible D gene is TRBD2 (6 bases). V lost 5 bases, J lost 1 base, and 9 bases lay in between. CDR1 and CDR2 (germline): SNHLY, FYNNEI. There are 14 residues in the CDR3. CDR3 coding DNA: TGTGCCAGCAGTATGGGGGGATCCTACAATGAGCAGTTCTTC. It is translated as CASSMGGSYNEQFF.

This clonotype was counted only a few times. At one of its ends the junction is not consistent with the germline gene, which may arise from a read error. This chain connects TRBV29-1 to TRBJ2-2; 12 bases map to TRBD2. This CDR3 has 14 residues. Looked up from germline, CDR1 is SQVTM and CDR2 is ANQGSEA. The CDR3 protein is CGVLRLAGAGELFF. The CDR3 region has the DNA TGCGGCGTTCTTAGACTAGCGGGGGCCGGGGAGCTGTTTTTT.

The table lists this clonotype with a few counts. V and J are TRBV15 and TRBJ1-6; the D gene is possibly TRBD1 (5 bases). The germline V gene encodes CDR1 LNHNV and CDR2 YYDKDF (reference sequence). The CDR3 sequence is 15 residues long. V dropped 5 bases and J dropped 10 bases, with 18 bases sitting between them. For the CDR3, the DNA is TGTGCCACCAGCTCTGATAGGGGACGGGTGTCACCCCTCCACTTT. It is translated as CATSSDRGRVSPLHF.

This clonotype was detected only a few times. The chain employs TRBV12-3 or TRBV12-4 and TRBJ2-7, with TRBD1 identical over 11 bases. J lost 0 bases, V lost 2 bases, and 3 bases had no gene match. CDR3 length: 16 residues. CDR3 in amino acids: CASSLIGTGGSYEQYF. CDR3 DNA sequence: TGTGCCAGCAGTTTAATCGGGACAGGGGGCTCCTACGAGCAGTACTTC.

This sequence joins TRBV12-3 or TRBV12-4 and TRBJ2-4; 10 bases match TRBD2. V lost 4 bases to trimming and J lost 5 bases; unmatched junction nucleotides: 2. The CDR3 covers 14 residues. CDR3 coding DNA: TGTGCCAGCAGTTCTAGCGGGGGAGAAAACATTCAGTACTTC. Translated, it gives CASSSSGGENIQYF.

This clonotype has at least ten counts. The CDR3: CASSSGQGGQYF. Here the CDR3 DNA reads TGTGCCAGCAGCTCCGGACAGGGCGGGCAGTACTTC. The V gene is TRBV7-3, the J gene TRBJ2-7; 8 bases agree with TRBD1. V lost 4 bases and J lost 9; bases outside the gene matches: 5. The CDR3 has 12 residues. Germline V gives CDR1 SGHTA, CDR2 FQGTGA.

This clonotype was detected many times. This chain links TRBV24-1 with TRBJ1-2; no clear D gene. The CDR3 has 14 residues. Trimming cost V 4 bases and J 2 bases, with 10 bases left between them. Per germline, CDR1 KGHDR and CDR2 SFDVKD. The CDR3 sequence: CATSDSDDNYGYTF. DNA for the CDR3: TGTGCCACCAGTGACTCGGACGACAACTATGGCTACACCTTC.

This clonotype turned up a few times. The CDR3 nucleotides are TGTGCCACCAGTGATTTGCTTCAGACCGGCTACACCTTC. Translating gives CATSDLLQTGYTF. The rearrangement uses TRBV24-1 and TRBJ1-2, with D uncertain. V was trimmed by 0 bases and J by 8 bases, leaving 9 bases between them. The germline CDR1 and CDR2 sequences are KGHDR and SFDVKD. The CDR3 extends over 13 amino acids.